This is a list of T cell receptor beta chains from one sample in a study of T cells in Graves' hyperthyroidism and ophthalmopathy. TCRdb re-derived calls from the multiplex PCR reads in MiXCR, one entry per CDR3 protein. This repertoire shows fewer than 450,000 distinct CDR3 sequences, 18% found once; its top ten account for 35% to 45%. The specimen was blood. These receptors all stem from a man aged 18-30 years with Graves' ophthalmopathy. The CDR3 runs from the conserved cysteine through the conserved F or W.

V | CDR3
TRBV15 | CATSRTNRDGYEQYF
TRBV20-1 | CSAPLLAGDYNEQFF
TRBV20-1 | CSAPHRGLPNQPQHF
TRBV6-1 | CASQETGELFF
TRBV7-8 | CASSSSGTAYEQYF
TRBV12-3/TRBV12-4 | CASSLGLGQGAQPQHF
TRBV4-1 | CASSHPGQSSYEQYF
TRBV6-1 | CASSELAGRAEAFF
TRBV18 | CASSSSGLYEQYF
TRBV3-1 | CASSRQGSDYGYTF